Following are 13 T cell receptor beta chains from one sample sequenced in a study of CXCR3-negative and CXCR3-positive naive CD8 T cells. Study conclusions and caveats: Compared with CXCR3-negative naive cells, CXCR3-positive naive cells showed more hydrophobic TRB CDR3s.

cDNA libraries for TRB were generated by 5' RACE incorporating UMI labels. TCRdb derives one entry per CDR3 protein from the 5' RACE reads, leaving out DNA. Across about 6,200 distinct CDR3 sequences, the top ten clones capture approximately 1.4% of the sample. Their specific antigens are unknown. The sequencing sample was made of naive CXCR3+ CD8+ T cells from blood. The subset here: CD45RO-CCR7+CD27+CD95- naive CD8+ T cells expressing CXCR3 (TNR3+). These receptors all stem from a human donor in good health. Some clones in this sample may be carry-over from other donors' samples.

This clonotype is called medium-sized based on its frequency. The chain joins TRBV20-1 to TRBJ2-5. This CDR3 is 12 amino acids long. Germline V lookup: CDR1 DFQATT, CDR2 SNEGSKA (reference sequence). The chain's CDR3 is CSARAEQETQYF.

The chain recombines TRBV20-1 with TRBJ1-1; lacking DNA, the TRBD1 call made by TCRdb goes unchecked. The germline CDR1 and CDR2 sequences are DFQATT and SNEGSKA (reference sequence). The CDR3 is 15 amino acids. CDR3 residues: CSASGGAVMHTEAFF.

Its frequency marks this clonotype as medium-sized. This chain connects TRBV29-1 to TRBJ2-1; as DNA is missing, the TRBD2 call by TCRdb cannot be tested. CDR3 length: 14 residues. Germline CDR1 reads SQVTM; CDR2 reads ANQGSEA. This CDR3 is CSVESSGLVSEQFF.

This chain links TRBV29-1 with TRBJ2-1; the D call of TRBD2 rests on TCRdb alone, since no DNA is present to check it. CDR3 size: 13 residues. Germline CDR1 reads SQVTM; CDR2 reads ANQGSEA. The CDR3 reads CSIEWALYNEQFF.

This clonotype registers medium-sized by frequency. The chain couples TRBV28 to TRBJ2-2; the D gene TCRdb calls, TRBD2, cannot be checked with no DNA. In germline, CDR1 is MDHEN, CDR2 SYDVKM. The CDR3 has 12 amino acids. The CDR3 protein is CATQGGTGELFF.

This clonotype is deemed medium-sized (0.01 to 0.1%) by its frequency. This chain uses TRBV20-1 with TRBJ2-3; the TCRdb call, TRBD2, lacks DNA for checking. The CDR3 covers 17 residues. Germline V gene data show CDR1 as DFQATT and CDR2 as SNEGSKA (reference sequence). The CDR3 loop is CIPPPGVTSGSTDTQYF.

This clonotype is medium-sized (0.01 to 0.1%) by frequency. The chain links TRBV11-2 to TRBJ2-1; TCRdb calls TRBD1, which cannot be checked without DNA. Germline CDR1 and CDR2: SGHAT and FQNNGV. The CDR3 loop spans 15 amino acids. The CDR3 sequence: CASSLARNGGNEQFF.

This clonotype is identified as medium-sized from frequency. The rearrangement joins TRBV12-3 or TRBV12-4 to TRBJ1-1. The CDR3 is made up of 14 amino acids. The CDR3 protein is CASSLGRGNTEAFF.

This clonotype is classed as medium-sized by frequency. The chain combines TRBV29-1 with TRBJ1-1. The CDR3 loop spans 12 amino acids. CDR1 is SQVTM and CDR2 is ANQGSEA in the germline V gene. CDR3: CSVEGDSTEAFF.

In terms of frequency, this clonotype is medium-sized. The chain is built from TRBV10-3 and TRBJ2-1; TCRdb gives TRBD1 as the D gene, but with no DNA this cannot be confirmed. This CDR3 is 14 amino acids long. From germline, CDR1 is ENHRY and CDR2 SYGVKD. Here the CDR3 reads CAISESVGGDEQFF.

This chain connects TRBV2 to TRBJ2-3; with no DNA, the TCRdb D assignment of TRBD2 cannot be verified. This CDR3 region has 15 residues. The germline V gene has CDR1 SNHLY and CDR2 FYNNEI. The CDR3 here is CASSEGTSGTDTQYF.

The chain joins TRBV9 to TRBJ1-4. In germline, CDR1 is SGDLS, CDR2 YYNGEE. This CDR3 contains 16 residues. CDR3: CASSPARTATNEKLFF.

This clonotype ranks as medium-sized in terms of frequency. The CDR3 here is CASSLLSDNEQFF. The rearrangement links TRBV7-2 to TRBJ2-1. CDR1 and CDR2 (germline): SGHTA, FQGNSA. The CDR3 totals 13 residues.